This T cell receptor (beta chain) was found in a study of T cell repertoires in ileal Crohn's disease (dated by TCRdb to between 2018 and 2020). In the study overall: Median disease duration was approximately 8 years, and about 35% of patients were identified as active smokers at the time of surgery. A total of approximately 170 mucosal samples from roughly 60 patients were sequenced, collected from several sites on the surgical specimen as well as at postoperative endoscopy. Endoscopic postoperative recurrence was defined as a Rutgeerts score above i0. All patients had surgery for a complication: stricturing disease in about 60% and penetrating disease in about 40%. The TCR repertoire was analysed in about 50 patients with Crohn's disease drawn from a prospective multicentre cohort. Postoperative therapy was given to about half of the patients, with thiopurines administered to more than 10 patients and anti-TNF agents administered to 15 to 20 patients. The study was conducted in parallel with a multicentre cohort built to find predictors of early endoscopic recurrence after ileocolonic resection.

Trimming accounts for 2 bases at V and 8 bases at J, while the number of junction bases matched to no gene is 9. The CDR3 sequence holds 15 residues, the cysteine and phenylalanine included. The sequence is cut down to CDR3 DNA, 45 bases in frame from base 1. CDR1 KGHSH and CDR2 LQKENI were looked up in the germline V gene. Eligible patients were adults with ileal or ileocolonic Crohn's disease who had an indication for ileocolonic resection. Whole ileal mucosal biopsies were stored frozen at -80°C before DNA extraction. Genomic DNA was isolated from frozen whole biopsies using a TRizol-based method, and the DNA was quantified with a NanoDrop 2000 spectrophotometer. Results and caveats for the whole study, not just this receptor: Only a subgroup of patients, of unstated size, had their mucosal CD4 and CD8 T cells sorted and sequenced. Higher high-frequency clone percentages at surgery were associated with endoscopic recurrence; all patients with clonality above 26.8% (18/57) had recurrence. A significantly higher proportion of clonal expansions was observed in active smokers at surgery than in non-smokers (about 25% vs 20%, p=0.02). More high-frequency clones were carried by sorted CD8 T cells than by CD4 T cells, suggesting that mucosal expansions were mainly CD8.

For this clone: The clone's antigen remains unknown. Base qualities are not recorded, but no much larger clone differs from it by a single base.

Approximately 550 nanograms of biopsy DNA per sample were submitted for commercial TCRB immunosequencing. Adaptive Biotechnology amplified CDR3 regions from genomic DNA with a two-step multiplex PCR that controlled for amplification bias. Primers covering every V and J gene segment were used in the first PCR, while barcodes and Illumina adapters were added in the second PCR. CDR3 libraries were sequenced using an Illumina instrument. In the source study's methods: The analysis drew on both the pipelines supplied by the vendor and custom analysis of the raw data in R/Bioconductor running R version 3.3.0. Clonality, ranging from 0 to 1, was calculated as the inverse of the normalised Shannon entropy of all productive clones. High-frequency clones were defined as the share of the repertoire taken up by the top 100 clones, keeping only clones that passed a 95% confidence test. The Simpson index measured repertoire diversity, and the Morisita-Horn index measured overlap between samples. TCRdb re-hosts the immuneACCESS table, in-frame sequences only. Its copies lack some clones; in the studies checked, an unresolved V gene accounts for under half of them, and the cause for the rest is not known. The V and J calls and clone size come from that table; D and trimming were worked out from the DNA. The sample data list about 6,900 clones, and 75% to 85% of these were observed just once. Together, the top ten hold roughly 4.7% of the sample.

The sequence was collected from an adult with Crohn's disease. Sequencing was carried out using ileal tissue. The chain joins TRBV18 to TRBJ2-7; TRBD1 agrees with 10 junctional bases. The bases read TGTGCCAGCTCACCAGGGACAGGGGCACAACTCCAGCAGTACTTC. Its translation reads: CASSPGTGAQLQQYF.